This T cell receptor beta chain was obtained from a study of blood T cell repertoires in COVID-19. Study-wide background: Specimens from acute and convalescent COVID-19 originated in the United States, Italy and Spain. Sources were T cells, B-cell-depleted T cells, or PBMCs; the material itself was cDNA or gDNA.

Study processing details: The assay estimated nucleated cells by amplifying reference gene primers. The protocol was immunoSEQ multiplex PCR, while the TCRdb copy is restricted to in-frame clones and leaves out a portion. Clonal size and the V and J genes are those of that table, whereas D and trimming came from the DNA. The sample shows fewer than 300,000 clones, about 70% of them seen only once. Per the germline V gene, CDR1 is SGHTA and CDR2 is FQGNSA. The CDR3 spans 16 residues. V shed 1 base and J shed 1 base, with 14 bases lying between them. The receptor was isolated from a woman at least 80 years old with acute or convalescent COVID-19. The chain links TRBV7-2 to TRBJ2-7; maybe TRBD2 (6 bases). Sequenced input: peripheral blood. The DNA for the CDR3 is TGTGCCAGCAGCTTAGGACCATTAGCGGCTTCCTACGAGCAGTACTTC. It codes for CASSLGPLAASYEQYF. Combining the CDR3 with reference TRBV7-2 and TRBJ2-7 gives the whole variable domain GAGVSQSPSNKVTEKGKDVELRCDPISGHTALYWYRQSLGQGLEFLIYFQGNSAPDKSGLPSDRFSAERTGGSVSTLTIQRTQQEDSAVYLCASSLGPLAASYEQYFGPGTRLTVT.